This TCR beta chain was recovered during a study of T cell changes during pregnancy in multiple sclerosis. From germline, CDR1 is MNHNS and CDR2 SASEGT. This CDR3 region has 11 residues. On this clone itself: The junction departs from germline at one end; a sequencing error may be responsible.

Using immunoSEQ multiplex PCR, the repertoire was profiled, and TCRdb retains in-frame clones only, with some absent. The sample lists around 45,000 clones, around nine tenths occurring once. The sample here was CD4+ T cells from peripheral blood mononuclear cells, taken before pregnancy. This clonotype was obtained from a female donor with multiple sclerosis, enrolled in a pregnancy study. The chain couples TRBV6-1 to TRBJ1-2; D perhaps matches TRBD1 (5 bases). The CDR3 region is CASSDSRDFLF. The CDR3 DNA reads TGTGCCAGCAGTGACTCCAGGGACTTTTTGTTC.